The 19 T cell receptor beta chains presented below share a single source sample, sequenced in a study of T-cell reconstitution after alpha-beta-depleted transplantation in children. A library of TCRbeta sequences, prepared with unique molecular identifiers, was generated. TCRdb recomputed calls from the PCR reads with MiXCR, one row per CDR3 protein. The sample holds around 190,000 distinct CDR3 sequences, around 7% seen once. The material sequenced was PBMCs, taken before TCRalphabeta/CD19-depleted stem cell transplant. These receptors were collected from a boy between 2 and 15 years old with acute lymphoblastic leukemia, due to receive a stem cell transplant.

V usage is TRBV5-1 and J usage is TRBJ2-5; either TRBD1 or TRBD2 may supply D (6 bases each). Germline CDR1 SGHRS, CDR2 YFSETQ. The V gene lost 0 bases and the J gene lost 4 bases, with 25 bases spanning the gap. CDR3 size: 19 residues. The CDR3 here is CASSLARATGGYGRETQYF. The CDR3 DNA reads as TGCGCCAGCAGCTTGGCCCGAGCTACCGGGGGCTACGGGAGAGAGACCCAGTACTTC.

This clonotype was detected ten times or more. The chain carries TRBV6-2 or TRBV6-3 and TRBJ2-2, with 7 bases lining up with TRBD2. Germline V gene data show CDR1 as MNHEY and CDR2 as SVGEGT. With V trimmed by 7 bases and J by 6 bases, 8 bases remained unmatched. CDR3 length: 14 amino acids. CDR3 DNA sequence: TGTGCCAGCAACACTGAGACTAGCCCCGGGGAGCTGTTTTTT. It is translated as CASNTETSPGELFF.

This clonotype was seen more than once but under ten times. This chain joins TRBV7-8 and TRBJ2-4; TRBD1 matches 7 bases. This CDR3 spans 15 amino acids. Germline V gives CDR1 SGHVS, CDR2 FQNEAQ. V gave up 5 bases and J gave up 3 bases; unmatched junction bases: 7. CDR3 loop: CASSPQGLGKNIQYF. The DNA for the CDR3 is TGTGCCAGCAGCCCACAGGGGTTAGGCAAAAACATTCAGTACTTC.

This chain uses TRBV5-1 with TRBJ2-4; 7 nucleotides match TRBD2. Trimming removed 5 bases from V and 5 bases from J; junction bases left unmatched: 4. The CDR3 length is 13 residues. The V gene's germline CDR1 is SGHRS and CDR2 YFSETQ. CDR3 region: CASRFGGENIQYF. The CDR3 coding sequence is TGCGCCAGCAGGTTTGGGGGGGAAAACATTCAGTACTTC.

This clonotype was counted at least ten times. V usage is TRBV6-5 and J usage is TRBJ2-7; D remains unclear. Germline V lookup: CDR1 MNHEY, CDR2 SVGAGI. The CDR3 runs 12 residues. V shed 7 bases and J shed 5 bases, with 12 bases lying between them. The CDR3 is CASNEGPDEQYF. The CDR3 DNA reads as TGTGCCAGCAACGAAGGACCGGACGAGCAGTACTTC.

This clonotype was detected only a few times. The chain combines TRBV4-1 with TRBJ2-3, with D possibly TRBD2 on 6 matching bases. CDR1 is MGHRA and CDR2 is YSYEKL in the germline V gene. This CDR3 spans 14 amino acids. V shed 4 bases and J shed 6 bases, with 14 bases lying between them. The CDR3 reads CASSLPTRLDTQYF. The CDR3 DNA is TGCGCCAGCAGCCTACCGACTAGATTGGATACGCAGTATTTT.

This clonotype was observed many times. The rearrangement joins TRBV12-3 or TRBV12-4 to TRBJ1-2, with 9 bases fitting TRBD1. V shed 3 bases, J shed 6 bases, and the junction held 5 bases outside the gene matches. This CDR3 contains 14 residues. CDR3 amino acids: CASSFPTGGHGYTF. Written as DNA, the CDR3 is TGTGCCAGCAGTTTCCCGACAGGGGGTCATGGCTACACCTTC.

Details on this clonotype: An end of the junction does not agree with germline; a read error may underlie this. V is TRBV20-1 and J is TRBJ2-5, with 8 positions matching TRBD2. The CDR3 is made up of 15 amino acids. Germline V gives CDR1 DFQATT, CDR2 SNEGSKA (reference sequence). CDR3 sequence: CSARVPTSGQETKYF. CDR3 nucleotide sequence: TGCAGTGCTAGAGTTCCTACTAGCGGTCAAGAGACCAAGTACTTC.

This clonotype was seen many times. J is TRBJ2-3 and V is TRBV12-3 or TRBV12-4; 14 nucleotides agree with TRBD2. The CDR3 has 19 residues. J gave up 2 bases and V 5 bases, and 12 bases lay outside the gene matches. CDR3 DNA: TGTGCCAGCAGTCCGGGGGTGACTAGCGGGGGGGCGGCCACAGATACGCAGTATTTT. Amino acids: CASSPGVTSGGAATDTQYF.

This clonotype was picked up a small number of times. The chain joins TRBV5-1 to TRBJ2-5; 7 bases fit TRBD2. Germline assignment: CDR1 SGHRS and CDR2 YFSETQ. This CDR3 spans 15 amino acids. Trimming took 1 base from V and 5 from J; bases not matched to a gene: 8. In nucleotides, the CDR3 is TGCGCCAGCAGCTTGAGCGGGAATGGGGCCGAGACCCAGTACTTC. As protein: CASSLSGNGAETQYF. The full variable domain, rest sourced from reference TRBV5-1 and TRBJ2-5, is KAGVTQTPRYLIKTRGQQVTLSCSPISGHRSVSWYQQTPGQGLQFLFEYFSETQRNKGNFPGRFSGRQFSNSRSEMNVSTLELGDSALYLCASSLSGNGAETQYFGPGTRLLVL.

This clonotype was recorded at least ten times. The rearrangement joins TRBV5-6 to TRBJ2-2; no clear D. This CDR3 has 12 residues. The V and J ends lost 5 bases and 4 bases respectively, with 6 bases between them. CDR1 is SGHDT and CDR2 is YYEEEE in the germline V gene. The CDR3 loop reads CASRLLTGELFF. DNA of the CDR3: TGTGCCAGCAGACTCCTCACCGGGGAGCTGTTTTTT. Full variable domain (rest looked up from reference TRBV5-6 and TRBJ2-2): DAGVTQSPTHLIKTRGQQVTLRCSPKSGHDTVSWYQQALGQGPQFIFQYYEEEERQRGNFPDRFSGHQFPNYSSELNVNALLLGDSALYLCASRLLTGELFFGEGSRLTVL.

This clonotype was counted many times. The V and J genes are TRBV2 and TRBJ2-1, with D possibly being TRBD1 or TRBD2 (5 bases each). V lost 9 bases and J 6 bases, leaving 12 bases between the germline ends. Germline CDR1 is SNHLY and CDR2 is FYNNEI. The CDR3 is 12 amino acids. CDR3 bases: TGTGCCAGGGGGGAGTTTTTCAATGAGCAGTTCTTC. Residues: CARGEFFNEQFF.

The rearrangement joins TRBV7-8 to TRBJ1-4; D is possibly TRBD1 (6 bases). The CDR3 has 14 residues. Deletions cut 1 base from V and 6 bases from J, with 9 bases between. Germline CDR1 reads SGHVS; CDR2 reads FQNEAQ. The chain's CDR3 is CASSLGGADEKLFF. The CDR3 nucleotides are TGTGCCAGCAGCTTAGGGGGGGCTGATGAAAAACTGTTTTTT.

This clonotype was counted ten times or more. The chain joins TRBV4-1 to TRBJ2-2, with 8 bases matching TRBD1. Germline V lookup: CDR1 MGHRA, CDR2 YSYEKL. The ends lost 4 bases at V and 3 bases at J; junction bases unmatched: 4. The CDR3 loop spans 15 amino acids. The CDR3 region has the DNA TGCGCCAGCAGCCTAGGACAGGGATACACCGGGGAGCTGTTTTTT. It specifies CASSLGQGYTGELFF.

The CDR3 protein is CASSEAGLDRVAFF. The DNA for the CDR3 is TGTGCCAGCAGTGAAGCCGGCCTGGACAGGGTGGCTTTCTTT. The genes are TRBV2 and TRBJ1-1; 8 nucleotides agree with TRBD1. The CDR3 is 14 amino acids. V was pared by 0 bases and J by 11 bases, with 8 bases of the junction left unmatched. The germline V gene encodes CDR1 SNHLY and CDR2 FYNNEI.

The sample holds one count of this clonotype. The chain has TRBV4-3 and TRBJ2-6; tentative D call: TRBD2 (6 bases). V gave up 0 bases and J gave up 0 bases, with 9 bases separating them. The CDR3 extends over 17 amino acids. CDR1 is LGHNA, CDR2 YSLEER, per germline. CDR3 region: CASSQEVGGSGANVLTF. The CDR3 coding sequence is TGCGCCAGCAGCCAAGAGGTGGGGGGCTCTGGGGCCAACGTCCTGACTTTC.

V gene TRBV3-1 combines with J gene TRBJ2-7, with 9 bases that match TRBD2. The CDR3 is 15 residues long. The V gene end was trimmed by 4 bases and the J gene end by 0 bases; junction bases not matched to a gene: 4. Germline V gives CDR1 LGHDT, CDR2 YNNKEL (reference sequence). The CDR3 region is CASSPSGRSSYEQYF. The DNA for the CDR3 is TGTGCCAGCAGCCCAAGCGGGAGGAGCTCCTACGAGCAGTACTTC.

The gene calls are TRBV28 and TRBJ2-5; TRBD1 matches at 7 bases. The V gene's germline CDR1 is MDHEN and CDR2 SYDVKM. Unmatched junction bases numbered 13, after V lost 8 bases and J lost 4 bases. The CDR3 sequence is 15 residues long. In DNA form, the CDR3 reads TGTGCCAGCGCCTACAGGGGAATGAGGGGAGAGACCCAGTACTTC. It translates to CASAYRGMRGETQYF.

This clonotype was counted many times. The chain has TRBV29-1 and TRBJ2-1, with TRBD1 matching 8 bases. The CDR3 has 14 amino acids. Germline V gene lookup returns CDR1 SQVTM and CDR2 ANQGSEA. The trim removed 7 bases at V and 7 bases at J, leaving 12 bases unmatched. In nucleotides, the CDR3 is TGCAGCGGTATAGGACAGGGAATGGTGAATGAGCAGTTCTTC. Protein sequence: CSGIGQGMVNEQFF.